A selection of T cell receptor beta chains follows, all from one sample in a study of CXCR3-negative and CXCR3-positive naive CD8 T cells. No DNA is given; TCRdb re-called the 5' RACE reads and lists each CDR3 protein once. The sample includes roughly 80,000 distinct CDR3 sequences. Sequenced sample: naive CXCR3+ CD8+ T cells from blood. All receptors derive from a human donor in good health. Some clones in this sample may be carry-over from other donors' samples. Each CDR3 is given with its conserved first and last residue. Fields, in order: V gene, J gene, CDR3 protein.

V: TRBV6-6; J: TRBJ2-1; CDR3: CASSYKDREGEQFF
V: TRBV9; J: TRBJ1-1; CDR3: CASSSQPGYEAFF
V: TRBV3-1; J: TRBJ1-5; CDR3: CASSGSGNRGPQHF
V: TRBV15; J: TRBJ2-5; CDR3: CATSPGSSSVETQYF
V: TRBV7-9; J: TRBJ2-5; CDR3: CASSYPGGQALYF
V: TRBV13; J: TRBJ1-1; CDR3: CASSLRTLKNTEAFF
V: TRBV28; J: TRBJ2-3; CDR3: CASSPGLAGGPSDTQYF
V: TRBV7-2; J: TRBJ1-1; CDR3: CASSFRTSGNEAFF
V: TRBV20-1; J: TRBJ1-1; CDR3: CSASLGDAEAFF
V: TRBV9; J: TRBJ2-2; CDR3: CASSEAENTGELFF
V: TRBV2; J: TRBJ2-5; CDR3: CASRDSYQETQYF
V: TRBV6-6; J: TRBJ1-1; CDR3: CASSPAPFGQLTEAFF
V: TRBV6-4; J: TRBJ2-1; CDR3: CASSRTSGSYNEQFF
V: TRBV4-3; J: TRBJ2-1; CDR3: CASSQGMTYNEQFF
V: TRBV7-9; J: TRBJ2-1; CDR3: CASSLVGEQFF
V: TRBV27; J: TRBJ1-1; CDR3: CASSVGVEAAEAFF
V: TRBV27; J: TRBJ2-7; CDR3: CASGQHSYEQYF
V: TRBV12-2; J: TRBJ1-2; CDR3: CASRLGRYGYTF
V: TRBV3-1; J: TRBJ2-1; CDR3: CASSQDPGVPYEQFF
V: TRBV29-1; J: TRBJ2-5; CDR3: CSVFGQVGTQYF
V: TRBV7-7; J: TRBJ2-1; CDR3: CASSPSPYNEQFF
V: TRBV29-1; J: TRBJ1-2; CDR3: CSVSYNHPGEVYGYTF
V: TRBV7-2; J: TRBJ2-2; CDR3: CASSRGTYTGELFF
V: TRBV20-1; J: TRBJ2-7; CDR3: CSVQDRQTYEQYF
V: TRBV28; J: TRBJ2-3; CDR3: CASSFPGGSTDTQYF